This TCR beta chain originates from a study of control samples from healthy donors and cancer patients. TCRdb's table, derived via immunoSEQ multiplex PCR, lists solely in-frame clones and lacks some. The sample shows fewer than 200,000 clones, roughly 88% of them seen only once. The ends were cut back, 3 bases at V and 0 bases at J, with 12 bases in the middle. CDR1 and CDR2 from the germline V gene are LNHDA and SQIVND (reference sequence). This CDR3 spans 17 amino acids. The clonotype was recovered from a woman aged 30 to 39 in good health. This chain links TRBV19 with TRBJ2-6; D is possibly TRBD2 (7 bases). Sequenced input: blood. DNA of the CDR3: TGTGCCAGTAGTATTGGGGGCGGGGGCTCTGGGGCCAACGTCCTGACTTTC. Protein product: CASSIGGGGSGANVLTF.